This TCR beta chain was captured by sequencing in a study of blood T cell repertoires in COVID-19. Study-wide background: Both acute and convalescent COVID-19 samples were obtained from the United States, Italy and Spain.

Only in-frame clones appear in the TCRdb table, and some are missing; sequencing was by immunoSEQ multiplex PCR. The repertoire holds 250,000 to 300,000 clones, with approximately 91% as singletons. Germline-derived CDR1 and CDR2 are SGHTA and FQGTGA. The ends were cut back, 2 bases at V and 6 bases at J, with 10 bases in the middle. The CDR3 has 13 amino acids. The sequencing input was PBMCs or T cells enriched from blood (not recorded which). The clonotype originates from a woman aged 25 to 45 who had recovered from COVID-19. J is TRBJ1-2 and V is TRBV7-3; D is uncertain. The CDR3 sequence: CASSLREGDGYTF. In nucleotides, the CDR3 is TGTGCCAGCAGCTTACGGGAGGGAGATGGCTACACCTTC. Looking up the rest from reference TRBV7-3 and TRBJ1-2 gives the full variable domain: GAGVSQTPSNKVTEKGKYVELRCDPISGHTALYWYRQSLGQGPEFLIYFQGTGAADDSGLPNDRFFAVRPEGSVSTLKIQRTERGDSAVYLCASSLREGDGYTFGSGTRLTVV.